The 28 T cell receptor beta chains below come from one sample, sequenced in a study of blood T cell repertoires in COVID-19. Produced via immunoSEQ multiplex PCR; TCRdb's table is partial and in-frame only. The repertoire holds 290,000 or so clones, about 82% seen once, with more than 4.5% in the top ten. The sequencing sample was made of peripheral blood. These TCRs come from a man over 45 with active or convalescent COVID-19.

V and J are TRBV5-1 and TRBJ2-3, with D possibly being TRBD2 (6 bases). CDR1 SGHRS and CDR2 YFSETQ come from the germline V gene. The CDR3 sequence is 14 residues long. V was cut by 3 bases and J by 2 bases, with 10 bases left in between. The CDR3 protein is CASSSEGPTDTQYF. The CDR3 DNA reads TGCGCCAGCAGCTCGGAGGGTCCCACAGATACGCAGTATTTT. Looking up the rest from reference TRBV5-1 and TRBJ2-3 gives the full variable domain: KAGVTQTPRYLIKTRGQQVTLSCSPISGHRSVSWYQQTPGQGLQFLFEYFSETQRNKGNFPGRFSGRQFSNSRSEMNVSTLELGDSALYLCASSSEGPTDTQYFGPGTRLTVL.

This clone has a handful of counts. The CDR3 protein is CASSSRARSYEQYF. The CDR3 DNA is TGTGCCAGCAGTTCACGCGCACGGAGCTACGAGCAGTACTTC. The V gene is TRBV7-8, the J gene TRBJ2-7, with D uncertain. Deletions cut 6 bases from V and 3 bases from J, with 15 bases between. This CDR3 has 14 amino acids. The germline gives CDR1 SGHVS, CDR2 FQNEAQ.

The chain couples TRBV5-1 to TRBJ2-7, with D possibly matching TRBD1 (5 bases). Trimming stripped 3 bases from V and 3 bases from J, with 16 bases between. The CDR3 totals 15 residues. Per the germline V gene, CDR1 is SGHRS and CDR2 is YFSETQ. The CDR3 protein is CASSYQDRNNYEQYF. For the CDR3, the DNA is TGCGCCAGCAGCTACCAAGACAGAAACAACTACGAGCAGTACTTC.

The J gene is TRBJ1-2, the V gene TRBV27; 7 bases are a match to TRBD1. CDR1 is MNHEY, CDR2 SMNVEV, per germline (reference sequence). J was trimmed by 3 bases and V by 3 bases; bases with no gene match: 4. The CDR3 runs 14 residues. The chain's CDR3 is CASSFTGQHYGYTF. The DNA of the CDR3 is TGTGCCAGCAGTTTCACGGGACAGCACTATGGCTACACCTTC.

The V and J genes are TRBV14 and TRBJ2-1; 10 nucleotides agree with TRBD2. J gave up 9 bases and V 1 base, and 6 bases lay outside the gene matches. This CDR3 region has 15 residues. Germline V gene sequence: CDR1 SGHDN, CDR2 FVKESK. The CDR3 spells CASSQGASGRGEQFF. The CDR3 DNA reads as TGTGCCAGCAGCCAAGGGGCTAGCGGGAGAGGTGAGCAGTTCTTC. Full variable domain (remainder filled in from reference TRBV14 and TRBJ2-1): EAGVTQFPSHSVIEKGQTVTLRCDPISGHDNLYWYRRVMGKEIKFLLHFVKESKQDESGMPNNRFLAERTGGTYSTLKVQPAELEDSGVYFCASSQGASGRGEQFFGPGTRLTVL.

The rearrangement joins TRBV27 to TRBJ2-7; TRBD2 agrees at 9 bases. J was trimmed by 3 bases and V by 6 bases; bases with no gene match: 9. CDR1 is MNHEY, CDR2 SMNVEV, per germline (reference sequence). CDR3 length: 15 amino acids. CDR3 residues: CASSLGLAKLYEQYF. CDR3 coding DNA: TGTGCCAGCAGCCTAGGACTAGCGAAGCTCTACGAGCAGTACTTC.

The J gene is TRBJ1-1, the V gene TRBV11-3; TRBD1 might be the D (5 bases). In germline, CDR1 is SGHNT, CDR2 YENEEA. Trimming shortened V by 6 bases and J by 3 bases, and 11 bases separated the two germline ends. This CDR3 has 13 amino acids. The CDR3 DNA is TGTGCCAGCAGTCGTCGGGGGGACACTGAAGCTTTCTTT. Amino acid sequence: CASSRRGDTEAFF.

The gene calls are TRBV28 and TRBJ1-2; D is unresolved. The germline gives CDR1 MDHEN, CDR2 SYDVKM. V shed 5 bases and J shed 4 bases, with 8 bases lying between them. The CDR3 runs to 12 residues. In DNA form, the CDR3 reads TGTGCCAGCAGTGGAAACAGCTATGGCTACACCTTC. This sequence encodes CASSGNSYGYTF.

The J gene is TRBJ2-1, the V gene TRBV5-1; 7 bases are a match to TRBD1. Germline trimming cut 4 bases from V and 5 bases from J; bases unmatched to any gene: 9. This CDR3 spans 15 amino acids. Germline lookup yields CDR1 SGHRS and CDR2 YFSETQ. The CDR3 loop is CASSPTTGSNNEQFF. The DNA of the CDR3 is TGCGCCAGCAGCCCAACGACAGGGTCTAACAATGAGCAGTTCTTC.

V usage is TRBV6-2 or TRBV6-3 and J usage is TRBJ2-7; 10 nucleotides match TRBD2. Germline trimming cut 5 bases from V and 2 bases from J; bases unmatched to any gene: 9. Germline CDR1 MNHEY, CDR2 SVGEGT. The CDR3 is 16 amino acids. CDR3 protein: CASSTPSGSGAYEQYF. CDR3 sequence (DNA): TGTGCCAGCAGTACCCCTAGCGGGAGTGGGGCCTACGAGCAGTACTTC.

The chain carries TRBV5-1 and TRBJ1-2; 10 bases match TRBD1. V shed 4 bases and J 4 bases; nucleotides not matched to a gene: 10. This CDR3 is built from 16 residues. From germline, CDR1 is SGHRS and CDR2 YFSETQ. CDR3 in DNA: TGCGCCAGCAGCCCCGTCGGGACAGGGGCCCCCTATGGCTACACCTTC. This sequence encodes CASSPVGTGAPYGYTF.

The V call is TRBV12-3 or TRBV12-4, the J call TRBJ2-1, with a weak D call TRBD2 (5 bases). The CDR3 loop spans 11 amino acids. The V end lost 6 bases, the J end lost 15 bases, and 15 bases lay between the germline ends. The CDR3 DNA follows: TGTGCCAGCAGAGCGGACGGTGGGGTGTTCTTC. The encoded protein is CASRADGGVFF.

The chain recombines TRBV11-2 with TRBJ2-3; no reliable D call. Germline CDR1 SGHAT, CDR2 FQNNGV. The CDR3 runs 12 residues. Trimming took 0 bases from V and 7 from J, leaving 5 bases between them. CDR3 sequence (DNA): TGTGCCAGCAGCTTAGATGGGCATACGCAGTATTTT. Translated: CASSLDGHTQYF.

V gene TRBV7-2 combines with J gene TRBJ1-4; D ambiguous. From germline, CDR1 is SGHTA and CDR2 FQGNSA. Deletions cut 8 bases from V and 4 bases from J, with 17 bases between. The CDR3 extends over 15 amino acids. The CDR3 sequence: CASGGEGRNNEKLFF. CDR3 bases: TGTGCCAGCGGCGGCGAGGGCAGGAATAATGAAAAACTGTTTTTT.

The chain joins TRBV18 to TRBJ2-6; TRBD1 agrees at 8 bases. From germline, CDR1 is KGHSH and CDR2 LQKENI. V was pared by 7 bases and J by 0 bases, with 11 bases of the junction left unmatched. This CDR3 has 18 residues. The CDR3 nucleotides are TGTGCCAGCTACGGACAGGGAGTCGTTAGCTCTGGGGCCAACGTCCTGACTTTC. This translates into CASYGQGVVSSGANVLTF.

The chain employs TRBV10-3 and TRBJ2-7; the match to TRBD2 covers 7 bases. Germline values: CDR1 ENHRY, CDR2 SYGVKD. CDR3 length: 15 residues. V lost 4 bases to trimming and J lost 3 bases; unmatched junction nucleotides: 9. CDR3 DNA: TGTGCCATCAGTGTTGGACTAGAGACCAACTACGAGCAGTACTTC. Translation: CAISVGLETNYEQYF.

The chain joins TRBV15 to TRBJ1-1; D remains ambiguous. V lost 3 bases to trimming and J lost 1 base, with 6 bases between them. Per germline, CDR1 LNHNV and CDR2 YYDKDF (reference sequence). The length of the CDR3 is 13 residues. The CDR3 protein is CATSSTGNTEAFF. Here the CDR3 DNA reads TGTGCCACCAGCAGTACCGGGAACACTGAAGCTTTCTTT. Full variable domain (rest looked up from reference TRBV15 and TRBJ1-1): DAMVIQNPRYQVTQFGKPVTLSCSQTLNHNVMYWYQQKSSQAPKLLFHYYDKDFNNEADTPDNFQSRRPNTSFCFLDIRSPGLGDTAMYLCATSSTGNTEAFFGQGTRLTVV.

The rearrangement links TRBV27 to TRBJ2-2; 8 bases agree with TRBD2. V shed 2 bases, J shed 6 bases, and the junction held 11 bases outside the gene matches. The CDR3 covers 17 residues. Germline V gene data show CDR1 as MNHEY and CDR2 as SMNVEV (reference sequence). CDR3: CASSLIWSSGKSGELFF. The CDR3 coding sequence is TGTGCCAGCAGTTTAATCTGGAGTAGCGGGAAGTCCGGGGAGCTGTTTTTT.

This chain links TRBV2 with TRBJ1-5, with 7 bases that match TRBD1. In germline, CDR1 is SNHLY, CDR2 FYNNEI. With 6 bases clipped from V and 10 bases from J, the junction kept 12 bases outside the gene matches. This CDR3 has 14 residues. The CDR3 region has the DNA TGTGCCAGCAGCGACGAAGGGGGCTCAGGACCCCAGCATTTT. Amino acids: CASSDEGGSGPQHF.

In its sample, this clone was seen a few times. The chain employs TRBV15 and TRBJ2-7, with TRBD1 identical over 9 bases. CDR1 is LNHNV and CDR2 is YYDKDF in the germline V gene (reference sequence). CDR3 length equals 16 residues. The V and J ends lost 0 bases and 3 bases, in that order; junction bases with no gene match: 6. The CDR3 protein is CATSRDSTGGYYEQYF. Here the CDR3 DNA reads TGTGCCACCAGCAGAGATTCGACAGGGGGGTACTACGAGCAGTACTTC.

This chain connects TRBV4-1 to TRBJ1-2, with 8 bases lining up with TRBD1. Trimming removed 8 bases from V and 4 bases from J; junction bases left unmatched: 12. The CDR3 contains 15 residues. Germline V gene sequence: CDR1 MGHRA, CDR2 YSYEKL. The CDR3 loop is CASSSGQGRAYGYTF. As DNA, the CDR3 is TGCGCCAGCTCATCCGGACAGGGAAGGGCCTATGGCTACACCTTC.

This chain joins TRBV2 and TRBJ1-5; 7 bases map to TRBD1. The germline V gene has CDR1 SNHLY and CDR2 FYNNEI. Trimming cost V 3 bases and J 7 bases; bases outside gene matches: 9. The CDR3 spans 15 residues. The CDR3 sequence is CASSEPQGRWQPQHF. CDR3 in DNA: TGTGCCAGCAGTGAGCCACAGGGGCGGTGGCAGCCCCAGCATTTT. Combining the CDR3 with reference TRBV2 and TRBJ1-5 gives the whole variable domain EPEVTQTPSHQVTQMGQEVILRCVPISNHLYFYWYRQILGQKVEFLVSFYNNEISEKSEIFDDQFSVERPDGSNFTLKIRSTKLEDSAMYFCASSEPQGRWQPQHFGDGTRLSIL.

This chain links TRBV18 with TRBJ1-1, with 7 bases fitting TRBD1. The CDR3 consists of 15 residues. Germline lookup yields CDR1 KGHSH and CDR2 LQKENI. Trimming cost V 4 bases and J 1 base; bases outside gene matches: 6. Here the CDR3 reads CASSLTTGANTEAFF. CDR3 nucleotides: TGTGCCAGCTCACTCACAACAGGGGCGAACACTGAAGCTTTCTTT. The whole variable domain, remainder taken from reference TRBV18 and TRBJ1-1, is NAGVMQNPRHLVRRRGQEARLRCSPMKGHSHVYWYRQLPEEGLKFMVYLQKENIIDESGMPKERFSAEFPKEGPSILRIQQVVRGDSAAYFCASSLTTGANTEAFFGQGTRLTVV.

There are a few counts of this clone. V and J are TRBV2 and TRBJ2-3; D is uncertain. CDR3 length: 12 residues. Deletions cut 10 bases from V and 3 bases from J, with 11 bases between. From germline, CDR1 is SNHLY and CDR2 FYNNEI. CDR3 residues: CATAGWTDTQYF. The DNA for the CDR3 is TGTGCCACCGCCGGGTGGACAGATACGCAGTATTTT.

The chain links TRBV7-2 to TRBJ2-3; TRBD2 matches at 9 bases. CDR3 size: 17 residues. The germline V gene has CDR1 SGHTA and CDR2 FQGNSA. V shed 7 bases and J 1 base; nucleotides not matched to a gene: 12. CDR3 DNA: TGTGCCAGCACCTCGGGACTAGCATTAATAGGCACAGATACGCAGTATTTT. Its protein product is CASTSGLALIGTDTQYF.

CDR3 DNA sequence: TGTGCCAGCAGCTTACAGGGGGCGGGTTCACCCCTCCACTTT. Amino acids: CASSLQGAGSPLHF. The V call is TRBV7-2, the J call TRBJ1-6, with 8 bases aligning to TRBD1. From germline, CDR1 is SGHTA and CDR2 FQGNSA. Trimming took 2 bases from V and 9 from J; bases not matched to a gene: 3. The CDR3 totals 14 residues.

V gene TRBV7-2 combines with J gene TRBJ1-2; a possible D gene is TRBD1 (6 bases). Germline assignment: CDR1 SGHTA and CDR2 FQGNSA. Trimming left V 6 bases short and J 1 base short, with 12 bases between. The CDR3 is 14 residues long. The CDR3 coding sequence is TGTGCCAGCAGTGGGGGGGCCATTAACTATGGCTACACCTTC. This sequence encodes CASSGGAINYGYTF. The whole variable domain, remainder taken from reference TRBV7-2 and TRBJ1-2, is GAGVSQSPSNKVTEKGKDVELRCDPISGHTALYWYRQSLGQGLEFLIYFQGNSAPDKSGLPSDRFSAERTGGSVSTLTIQRTQQEDSAVYLCASSGGAINYGYTFGSGTRLTVV.

This chain uses TRBV6-2 or TRBV6-3 with TRBJ1-5; D uncertain. CDR1 MNHEY and CDR2 SVGEGT come from the germline V gene. Trimming stripped 3 bases from V and 2 bases from J, with 17 bases between. The CDR3 runs to 17 residues. This CDR3 reads CASSYNSSFPGNQPQHF. The CDR3 bases are TGTGCCAGCAGTTATAATTCGTCCTTCCCCGGCAATCAGCCCCAGCATTTT.